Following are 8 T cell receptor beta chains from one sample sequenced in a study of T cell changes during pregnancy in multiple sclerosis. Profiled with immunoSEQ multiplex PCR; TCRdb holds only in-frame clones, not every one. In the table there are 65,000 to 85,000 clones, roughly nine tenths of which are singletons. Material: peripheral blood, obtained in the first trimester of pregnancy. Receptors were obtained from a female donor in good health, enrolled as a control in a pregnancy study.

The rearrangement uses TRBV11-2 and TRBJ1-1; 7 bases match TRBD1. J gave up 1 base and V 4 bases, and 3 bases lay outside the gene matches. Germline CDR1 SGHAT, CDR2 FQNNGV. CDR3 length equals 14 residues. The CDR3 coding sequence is TGTGCCAGCAGCTATGGGACAGCGAACACTGAAGCTTTCTTT. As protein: CASSYGTANTEAFF.

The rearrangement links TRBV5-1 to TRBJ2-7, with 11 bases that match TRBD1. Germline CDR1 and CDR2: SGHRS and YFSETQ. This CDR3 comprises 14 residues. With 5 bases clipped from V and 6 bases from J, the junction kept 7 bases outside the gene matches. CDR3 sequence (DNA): TGCGCCAGCAGTTCCGGACAGGGGGCTGGCGAGCAGTACTTC. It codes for CASSSGQGAGEQYF.

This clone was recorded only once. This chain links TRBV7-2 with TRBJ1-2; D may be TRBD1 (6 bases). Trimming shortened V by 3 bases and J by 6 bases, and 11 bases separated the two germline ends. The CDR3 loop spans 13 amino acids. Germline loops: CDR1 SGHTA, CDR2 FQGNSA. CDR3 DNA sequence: TGTGCCAGCAGCTTTCAAAGGACAGATGGCTACACCTTC. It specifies CASSFQRTDGYTF. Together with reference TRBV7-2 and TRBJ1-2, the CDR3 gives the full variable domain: GAGVSQSPSNKVTEKGKDVELRCDPISGHTALYWYRQSLGQGLEFLIYFQGNSAPDKSGLPSDRFSAERTGGSVSTLTIQRTQQEDSAVYLCASSFQRTDGYTFGSGTRLTVV.

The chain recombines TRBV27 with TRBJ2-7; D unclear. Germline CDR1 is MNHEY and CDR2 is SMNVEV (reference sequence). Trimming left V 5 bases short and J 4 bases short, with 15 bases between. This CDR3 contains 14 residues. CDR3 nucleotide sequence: TGTGCCAGCAGTCCTGGTCGAGATTATTACGAGCAGTACTTC. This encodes CASSPGRDYYEQYF.

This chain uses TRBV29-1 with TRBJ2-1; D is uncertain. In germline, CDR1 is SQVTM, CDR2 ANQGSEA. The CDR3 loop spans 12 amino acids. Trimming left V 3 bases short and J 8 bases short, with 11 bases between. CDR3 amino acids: CSVDPTMDEQFF. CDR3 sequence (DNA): TGCAGCGTTGATCCTACTATGGATGAGCAGTTCTTC.

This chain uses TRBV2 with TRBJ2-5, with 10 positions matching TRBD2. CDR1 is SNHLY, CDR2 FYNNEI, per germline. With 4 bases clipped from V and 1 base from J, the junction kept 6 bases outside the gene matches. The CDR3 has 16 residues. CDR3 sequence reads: CASSVSLAGAQETQYF. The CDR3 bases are TGTGCCAGCAGTGTATCCCTAGCGGGGGCCCAAGAGACCCAGTACTTC.

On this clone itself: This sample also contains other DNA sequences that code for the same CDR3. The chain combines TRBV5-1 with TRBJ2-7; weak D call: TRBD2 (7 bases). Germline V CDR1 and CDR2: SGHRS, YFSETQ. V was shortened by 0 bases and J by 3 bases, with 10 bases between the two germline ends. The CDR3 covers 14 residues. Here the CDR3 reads CASSLAGEGYEQYF. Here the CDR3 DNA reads TGCGCCAGCAGCTTGGCAGGGGAGGGCTACGAGCAGTACTTC.

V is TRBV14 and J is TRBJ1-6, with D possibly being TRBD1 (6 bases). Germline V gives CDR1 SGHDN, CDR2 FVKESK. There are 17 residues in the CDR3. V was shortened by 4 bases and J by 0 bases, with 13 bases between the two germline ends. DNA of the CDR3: TGTGCCAGCAGCCCGGACAGCTTTAGCTCCTATAATTCACCCCTCCACTTT. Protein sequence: CASSPDSFSSYNSPLHF.